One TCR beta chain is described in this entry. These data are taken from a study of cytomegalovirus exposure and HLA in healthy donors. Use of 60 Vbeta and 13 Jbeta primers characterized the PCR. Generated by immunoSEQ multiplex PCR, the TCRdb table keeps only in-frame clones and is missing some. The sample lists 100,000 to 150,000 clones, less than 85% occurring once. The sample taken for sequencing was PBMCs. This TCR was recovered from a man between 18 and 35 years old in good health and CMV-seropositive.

CDR3 sequence: CATRSGEVGSYEQYF. CDR3 coding DNA: TGTGCCACGCGTAGCGGAGAGGTTGGCTCCTACGAGCAGTACTTC. The rearrangement uses TRBV28 and TRBJ2-7; D may be TRBD2 (6 bases). The CDR3 is 15 residues long. Germline-derived CDR1 and CDR2 are MDHEN and SYDVKM. Deletions cut 10 bases from V and 0 bases from J, with 19 bases between. Together with reference TRBV28 and TRBJ2-7, the CDR3 gives the full variable domain: DVKVTQSSRYLVKRTGEKVFLECVQDMDHENMFWYRQDPGLGLRLIYFSYDVKMKEKGDIPEGYSVSREKKERFSLILESASTNQTSMYLCATRSGEVGSYEQYFGPGTRLTVT.